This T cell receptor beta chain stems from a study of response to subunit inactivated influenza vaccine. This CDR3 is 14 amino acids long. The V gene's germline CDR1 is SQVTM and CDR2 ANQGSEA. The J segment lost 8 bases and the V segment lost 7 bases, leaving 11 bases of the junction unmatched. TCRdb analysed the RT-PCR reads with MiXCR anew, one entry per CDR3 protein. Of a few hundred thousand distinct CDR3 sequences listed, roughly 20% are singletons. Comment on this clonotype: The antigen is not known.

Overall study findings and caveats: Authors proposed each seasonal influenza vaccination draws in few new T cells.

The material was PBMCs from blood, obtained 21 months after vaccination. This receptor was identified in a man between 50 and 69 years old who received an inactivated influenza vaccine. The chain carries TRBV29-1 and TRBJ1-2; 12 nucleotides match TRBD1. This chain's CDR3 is CSAGAGTGGRGYTF. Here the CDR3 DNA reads TGCAGCGCTGGAGCCGGGACAGGGGGCAGAGGCTACACCTTC.